This TCR beta chain appears in the sequencing data of a study of blood T cell repertoires in COVID-19. As for the study in general: The United States, Italy and Spain were the sources of the acute and convalescent COVID-19 samples. From T cells, B-cell-depleted T cells, or PBMCs came the material, which was cDNA or gDNA.

Methods used by the authors: Researchers report that nucleated cell counts were estimated from reference gene primer amplification. Sequencing was performed with immunoSEQ multiplex PCR; in TCRdb, only in-frame clones are kept and a portion is missing. That table gives V, J and clone size, and the DNA gave D and trimming. The table includes over 150,000 clones, roughly 84% detected once. Per germline, CDR1 SNHLY and CDR2 FYNNEI. Trimming took 8 bases from V and 6 from J, leaving 11 bases between them. CDR3 length: 12 amino acids. The genes are TRBV2 and TRBJ2-1; a possible D gene is TRBD2 (5 bases). The sequencing sample was made of peripheral blood. The sequence was obtained from a man aged 18-30 years with active or convalescent COVID-19. The CDR3 DNA reads as TGTGCCAGCGGGAGTAGCCGCAATGAGCAGTTCTTC. Amino acid sequence: CASGSSRNEQFF.